These 15 T cell receptor beta chains originate from one sample sequenced in a study of cytomegalovirus exposure and HLA in healthy donors. The table came from immunoSEQ multiplex PCR; TCRdb's copy has only in-frame clones and leaves some out. The sample records 120,000 or so clones, approximately 91% being singletons. Sample: PBMCs. Source of these receptors: a man between 18 and 29 years old in good health and CMV-seropositive.

CDR3 sequence: CASSPTVAGGRTDTQYF. In DNA form, the CDR3 reads TGTGCCAGCAGCCCTACCGTAGCGGGGGGGAGGACAGATACGCAGTATTTT. The chain is built from TRBV9 and TRBJ2-3, with 11 bases identical to TRBD2. Trimming took 4 bases from V and 3 from J; bases not matched to a gene: 10. This CDR3 has 17 amino acids. Germline V gives CDR1 SGDLS, CDR2 YYNGEE.

This chain joins TRBV2 and TRBJ2-6, with 8 bases identical to TRBD1. The germline V gene encodes CDR1 SNHLY and CDR2 FYNNEI. The junction had 7 bases not matched to a gene; V was cut back by 6 bases and J by 0 bases. The CDR3 consists of 17 residues. CDR3 bases: TGTGCCAGCAGACCCAGGACAGGGAACTCTGGGGCCAACGTCCTGACTTTC. It translates to CASRPRTGNSGANVLTF.

The rearrangement links TRBV6-1 to TRBJ1-6; D possibly corresponds to TRBD1 (6 bases). The CDR3 extends over 15 amino acids. The V gene lost 0 bases and the J gene lost 8 bases, with 11 bases spanning the gap. Germline CDR1 is MNHNS and CDR2 is SASEGT. This chain's CDR3 is CASSEAQGLDSPLHF. The DNA of the CDR3 is TGTGCCAGCAGTGAAGCCCAGGGGTTAGATTCACCCCTCCACTTT.

The chain joins TRBV29-1 to TRBJ1-2; 8 bases match TRBD1. In germline, CDR1 is SQVTM, CDR2 ANQGSEA. Trimming took 6 bases from V and 3 from J; bases not matched to a gene: 9. There are 14 residues in the CDR3. CDR3 sequence reads: CSVRHPTGDYGYTF. CDR3 in DNA: TGCAGCGTACGCCACCCGACAGGGGACTATGGCTACACCTTC.

The chain links TRBV30 to TRBJ1-1; 7 bases fit TRBD1. This CDR3 is built from 13 residues. Germline V CDR1 and CDR2: GTSNPN, SVGIG (reference sequence). With 7 bases clipped from V and 7 bases from J, the junction kept 12 bases outside the gene matches. The CDR3 is CASTWDSRFEAFF. CDR3 DNA: TGTGCCTCGACTTGGGACAGTCGATTTGAAGCTTTCTTT. The whole variable domain, remainder taken from reference TRBV30 and TRBJ1-1, is SQTIHQWPATLVQPVGSPLSLECTVEGTSNPNLYWYRQAAGRGLQLLFYSVGIGQISSEVPQNLSASRPQDRQFILSSKKLLLSDSGFYLCASTWDSRFEAFFGQGTRLTVV.

This rearrangement joins TRBV11-2 to TRBJ1-5, with TRBD1 identical over 8 bases. The trim removed 5 bases at V and 7 bases at J, leaving 7 bases unmatched. Germline loops: CDR1 SGHAT, CDR2 FQNNGV. The CDR3 length is 14 residues. This chain's CDR3 is CASSLDRVSQPQHF. CDR3 sequence (DNA): TGTGCCAGCAGCCTGGACAGGGTTAGCCAGCCCCAGCATTTT.

The chain recombines TRBV5-1 with TRBJ1-2; possible D gene TRBD1, 6 bases. CDR3 size: 13 residues. Germline V gene data show CDR1 as SGHRS and CDR2 as YFSETQ. Deletions cut 5 bases from V and 8 bases from J, with 16 bases between. CDR3 sequence reads: CASSTDSLVGYTF. CDR3 sequence (DNA): TGCGCCAGCAGTACGGACAGCCTGGTCGGCTACACCTTC.

The genes are TRBV6-1 and TRBJ1-2; 8 positions match TRBD1. Germline CDR1 is MNHNS and CDR2 is SASEGT. The CDR3 has 15 amino acids. The V and J ends lost 5 bases and 0 bases, in that order; junction bases with no gene match: 5. The CDR3 DNA is TGTGCCAGCAGTTCTCGGACAGGGTCTAACTATGGCTACACCTTC. Translated: CASSSRTGSNYGYTF.

The V call is TRBV5-4, the J call TRBJ2-1, with a tentative D call TRBD1 (6 bases). The CDR3 consists of 15 residues. Germline V gene sequence: CDR1 SGHNT, CDR2 YYREEE (reference sequence). V dropped 0 bases and J dropped 10 bases, with 17 bases sitting between them. The CDR3 DNA reads as TGTGCCAGCAGCTTGGACAGGGCGTCAAGCAGAGAGCAGTTCTTC. Protein product: CASSLDRASSREQFF.

The V call is TRBV5-4, the J call TRBJ2-7; TRBD1 aligns across 7 bases. This CDR3 region has 14 residues. Germline loops: CDR1 SGHNT, CDR2 YYREEE (reference sequence). V was clipped by 0 bases and J by 2 bases; unmatched bases: 2. The CDR3 DNA reads TGTGCCAGCAGCTTGGGACAGGGAGCCTACGAGCAGTACTTC. This codes for CASSLGQGAYEQYF.

The genes are TRBV5-1 and TRBJ1-3; 9 bases map to TRBD1. The V segment lost 0 bases and the J segment 2 bases; nucleotides outside the gene matches: 6. Germline CDR1 and CDR2: SGHRS and YFSETQ. This CDR3 has 17 amino acids. CDR3 sequence: CASSLEGQGRPGNTIYF. The CDR3 region has the DNA TGCGCCAGCAGCTTGGAGGGACAGGGACGCCCTGGAAACACCATATATTTT.

The rearrangement links TRBV5-4 to TRBJ1-2; a possible D gene is TRBD1 (6 bases). V was cut by 0 bases and J by 5 bases, with 20 bases left in between. Germline V CDR1 and CDR2: SGHNT, YYREEE (reference sequence). The CDR3 loop spans 17 amino acids. The CDR3 protein is CASSLEDSPSRGYGYTF. CDR3 sequence (DNA): TGTGCCAGCAGCTTGGAGGACAGCCCATCTAGGGGTTATGGCTACACCTTC.

This chain links TRBV7-2 with TRBJ2-5; perhaps TRBD1 as D (6 bases). The germline CDR1 and CDR2 sequences are SGHTA and FQGNSA. The CDR3 is made up of 15 amino acids. The V end was cut by 1 base, the J end by 7 bases, with 16 bases between. The CDR3 region is CASSLDTGRSRTQYF. In DNA form, the CDR3 reads TGTGCCAGCAGCTTAGATACAGGGAGATCCCGGACCCAGTACTTC.

The J gene is TRBJ1-6, the V gene TRBV15; 10 bases align to TRBD1. In germline, CDR1 is LNHNV, CDR2 YYDKDF (reference sequence). The CDR3 spans 15 residues. V was clipped by 1 base and J by 10 bases; unmatched bases: 4. The CDR3 sequence: CATSRAPGQGSPLHF. DNA of the CDR3: TGTGCCACCAGCAGAGCTCCGGGACAGGGGTCACCCCTCCACTTT.

This clone appeared once. J is TRBJ1-1 and V is TRBV19, with TRBD1 identical over 10 bases. The CDR3 runs to 17 residues. The germline V gene has CDR1 LNHDA and CDR2 SQIVND (reference sequence). The J segment lost 0 bases and the V segment lost 4 bases, leaving 8 bases of the junction unmatched. Here the CDR3 DNA reads TGTGCCAGTAGTACAACGACAGGGGGCCCAATGAACACTGAAGCTTTCTTT. Amino acid sequence: CASSTTTGGPMNTEAFF. The full variable domain, its missing parts supplied by reference TRBV19 and TRBJ1-1, is DGGITQSPKYLFRKEGQNVTLSCEQNLNHDAMYWYRQDPGQGLRLIYYSQIVNDFQKGDIAEGYSVSREKKESFPLTVTSAQKNPTAFYLCASSTTTGGPMNTEAFFGQGTRLTVV.